This TCR beta chain was retrieved from a study of CD8 T cells in ankylosing spondylitis. There are many counts of this clonotype. The ends lost 4 bases at V and 6 bases at J; junction bases unmatched: 4. This CDR3 is built from 13 residues. Per germline, CDR1 SQVTM and CDR2 ANQGSEA. TCRdb reprocessed the 5' RACE reads with MiXCR, giving one entry per CDR3 protein. The sample gives hundreds of thousands of distinct CDR3 sequences, about 10% of which show up once; 21% is in the top ten. The sample consisted of blood, either unsorted or a sorted T cell fraction (not recorded which). The J gene is TRBJ2-1, the V gene TRBV29-1; TRBD2 matches at 9 bases. The clonotype was recovered from a male donor with ankylosing spondylitis or in good health (not recorded which). CDR3 sequence (DNA): TGCAGCGTTGTCCGCGGGGGGGCCAATGAGCAGTTCTTC. Its protein product is CSVVRGGANEQFF.